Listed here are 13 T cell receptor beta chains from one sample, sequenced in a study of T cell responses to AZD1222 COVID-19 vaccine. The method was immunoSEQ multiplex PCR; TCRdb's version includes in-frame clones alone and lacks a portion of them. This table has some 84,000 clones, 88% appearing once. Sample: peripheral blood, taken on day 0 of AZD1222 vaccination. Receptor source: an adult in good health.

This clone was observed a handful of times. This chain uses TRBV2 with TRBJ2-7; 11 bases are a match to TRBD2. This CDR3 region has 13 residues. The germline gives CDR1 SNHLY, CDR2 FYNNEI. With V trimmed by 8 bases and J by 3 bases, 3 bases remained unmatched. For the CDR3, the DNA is TGTGCCAGCTACCTAGCGGGAGGCTACGAGCAGTACTTC. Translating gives CASYLAGGYEQYF.

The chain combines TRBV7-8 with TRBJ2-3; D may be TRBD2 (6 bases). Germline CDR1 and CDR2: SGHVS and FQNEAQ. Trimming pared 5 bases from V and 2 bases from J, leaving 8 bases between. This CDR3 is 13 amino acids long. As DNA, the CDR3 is TGTGCCAGCAGCCGGGACTCCACAGATACGCAGTATTTT. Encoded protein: CASSRDSTDTQYF.

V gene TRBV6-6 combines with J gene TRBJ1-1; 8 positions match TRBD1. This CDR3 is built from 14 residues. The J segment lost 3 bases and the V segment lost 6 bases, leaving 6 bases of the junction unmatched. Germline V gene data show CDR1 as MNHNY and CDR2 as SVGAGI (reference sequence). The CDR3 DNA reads TGTGCCAGCAGCTTCCAGGGGGCCGACACTGAAGCTTTCTTT. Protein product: CASSFQGADTEAFF.

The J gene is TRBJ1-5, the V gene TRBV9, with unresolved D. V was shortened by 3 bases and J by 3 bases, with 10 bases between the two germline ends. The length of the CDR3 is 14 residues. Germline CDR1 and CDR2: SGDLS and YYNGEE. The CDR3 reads CASSAHWNNQPQHF. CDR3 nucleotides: TGTGCCAGCAGCGCTCATTGGAACAATCAGCCCCAGCATTTT.

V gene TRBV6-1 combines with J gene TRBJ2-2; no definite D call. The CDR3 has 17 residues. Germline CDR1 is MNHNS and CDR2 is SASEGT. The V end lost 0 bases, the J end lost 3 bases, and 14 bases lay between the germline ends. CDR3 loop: CASSEARGPFYTGELFF. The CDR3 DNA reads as TGTGCCAGCAGTGAAGCGCGAGGACCTTTTTACACCGGGGAGCTGTTTTTT.

CDR3: CASSFQLPPLHF. As DNA, the CDR3 is TGTGCCAGCAGTTTTCAGTTACCCCCCCTCCACTTT. This chain joins TRBV28 and TRBJ1-6; D gene unclear. V lost 3 bases and J 13 bases, leaving 10 bases between the germline ends. This CDR3 spans 12 amino acids. Germline V gene sequence: CDR1 MDHEN, CDR2 SYDVKM.

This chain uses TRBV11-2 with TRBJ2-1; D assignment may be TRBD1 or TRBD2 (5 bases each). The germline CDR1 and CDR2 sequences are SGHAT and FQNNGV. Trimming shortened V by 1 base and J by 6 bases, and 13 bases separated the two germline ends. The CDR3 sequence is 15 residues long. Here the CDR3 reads CASSLGRWGSNEQFF. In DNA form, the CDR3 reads TGTGCCAGCAGCTTAGGACGTTGGGGGAGCAATGAGCAGTTCTTC. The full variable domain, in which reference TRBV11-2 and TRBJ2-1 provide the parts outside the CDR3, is EAGVAQSPRYKIIEKRQSVAFWCNPISGHATLYWYQQILGQGPKLLIQFQNNGVVDDSQLPKDRFSAERLKGVDSTLKIQPAKLEDSAVYLCASSLGRWGSNEQFFGPGTRLTVL.

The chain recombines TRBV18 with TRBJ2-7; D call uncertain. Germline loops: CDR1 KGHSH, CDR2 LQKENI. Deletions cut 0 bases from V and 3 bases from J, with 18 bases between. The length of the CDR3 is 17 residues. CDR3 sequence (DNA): TGTGCCAGCTCACCACCGATAGGTCCCCGACTTCACTACGAGCAGTACTTC. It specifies CASSPPIGPRLHYEQYF. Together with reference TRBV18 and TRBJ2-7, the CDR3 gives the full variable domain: NAGVMQNPRHLVRRRGQEARLRCSPMKGHSHVYWYRQLPEEGLKFMVYLQKENIIDESGMPKERFSAEFPKEGPSILRIQQVVRGDSAAYFCASSPPIGPRLHYEQYFGPGTRLTVT.

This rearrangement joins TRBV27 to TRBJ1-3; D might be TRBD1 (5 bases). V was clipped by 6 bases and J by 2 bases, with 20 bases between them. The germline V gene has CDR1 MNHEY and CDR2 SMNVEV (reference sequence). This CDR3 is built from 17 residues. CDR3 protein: CASSPLSPRQTGNTIYF. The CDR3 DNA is TGTGCCAGCAGCCCCCTCAGCCCCAGACAGACTGGAAACACCATATATTTT.

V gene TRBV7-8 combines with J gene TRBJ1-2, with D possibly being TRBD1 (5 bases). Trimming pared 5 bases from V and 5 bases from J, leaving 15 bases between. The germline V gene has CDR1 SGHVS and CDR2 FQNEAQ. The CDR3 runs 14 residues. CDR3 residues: CASSPTAPPYGYTF. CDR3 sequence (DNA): TGTGCCAGCAGCCCGACAGCACCACCATATGGCTACACCTTC.

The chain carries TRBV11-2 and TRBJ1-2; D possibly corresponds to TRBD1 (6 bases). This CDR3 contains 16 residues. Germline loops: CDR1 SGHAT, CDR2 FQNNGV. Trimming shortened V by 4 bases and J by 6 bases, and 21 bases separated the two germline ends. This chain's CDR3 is CASSSIYGPRGHGYTF. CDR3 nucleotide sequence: TGTGCCAGCAGCTCAATCTATGGGCCTCGGGGGCATGGCTACACCTTC. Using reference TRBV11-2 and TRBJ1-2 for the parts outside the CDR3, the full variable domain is EAGVAQSPRYKIIEKRQSVAFWCNPISGHATLYWYQQILGQGPKLLIQFQNNGVVDDSQLPKDRFSAERLKGVDSTLKIQPAKLEDSAVYLCASSSIYGPRGHGYTFGSGTRLTVV.

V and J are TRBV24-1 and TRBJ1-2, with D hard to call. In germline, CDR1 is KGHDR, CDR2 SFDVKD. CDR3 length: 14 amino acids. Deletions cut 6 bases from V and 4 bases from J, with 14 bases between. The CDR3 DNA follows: TGTGCCACCAGTCCAGAAGACACCTTCTATGGCTACACCTTC. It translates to CATSPEDTFYGYTF.

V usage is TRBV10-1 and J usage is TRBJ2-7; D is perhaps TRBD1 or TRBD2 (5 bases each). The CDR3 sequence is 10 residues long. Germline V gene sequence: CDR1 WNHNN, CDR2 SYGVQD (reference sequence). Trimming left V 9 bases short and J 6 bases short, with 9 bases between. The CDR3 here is CARGPIEQYF. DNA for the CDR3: TGCGCCAGGGGACCCATCGAGCAGTACTTC.